What follows describes a single T cell receptor beta chain. Its antigen is unidentified. At the DNA level, this CDR3 is encoded by other sequences in the same sample as well. The CDR3 has 14 amino acids. Germline V gene data show CDR1 as MGHDK and CDR2 as SYGVNS. V lost 1 base and J lost 5, with 6 bases in between. The PCR ran on 60 Vbeta and 13 Jbeta primers. Sequenced by immunoSEQ multiplex PCR; TCRdb stores in-frame clones only, minus some. The sample yields fewer than 140,000 clones, about three quarters seen once. The data originate from a study of cytomegalovirus exposure and HLA in healthy donors. For the study at large: There were 350 to 400 genotyped donors. Of these, about 80% fell in the genetic ancestry cluster associated with self-reported Caucasian donors.

Study results and caveats: TCR association rates varied by HLA locus in a later analysis, with DRB1 highest and HLA-C lowest. Researchers counted some 150 TCR beta chains as cytomegalovirus-associated. Several of the most significant clusters appeared linked to common viral pathogens, based on a later analysis.

The sequence derives from a boy aged 10-17 years in good health and CMV-seronegative. This chain joins TRBV25-1 and TRBJ1-6, with D tentatively TRBD1 (6 bases). Sequenced material: PBMCs. DNA for the CDR3: TGTGCCAGCAGTGAATGGACAGATAATTCACCCCTCCACTTT. This encodes CASSEWTDNSPLHF. Complete variable domain (other parts from reference TRBV25-1 and TRBJ1-6): EADIYQTPRYLVIGTGKKITLECSQTMGHDKMYWYQQDPGMELHLIHYSYGVNSTEKGDLSSESTVSRIRTEHFPLTLESARPSHTSQYLCASSEWTDNSPLHFGNGTRLTVT.